Shown below are 26 T cell receptor beta chains from a single sample sequenced in a study of blood T cell repertoires in COVID-19. Sequenced by immunoSEQ multiplex PCR; TCRdb stores in-frame clones only, minus some. Of 400,000 to 550,000 clones in the sample, about 89% were seen once. Sequencing input: peripheral blood. These receptor sequences come from a woman aged 25 to 45 with acute or convalescent COVID-19.

J is TRBJ2-2 and V is TRBV5-1; TRBD1 aligns across 8 bases. Trimming at V came to 2 bases and at J to 4 bases, leaving 10 bases not matched to a gene. Per the germline V gene, CDR1 is SGHRS and CDR2 is YFSETQ. The CDR3 spans 17 residues. The CDR3 protein is CASSFPGGSGSTGELFF. The CDR3 coding sequence is TGCGCCAGCAGCTTTCCAGGGGGCAGTGGGAGCACCGGGGAGCTGTTTTTT. The full variable domain, in which reference TRBV5-1 and TRBJ2-2 provide the parts outside the CDR3, is KAGVTQTPRYLIKTRGQQVTLSCSPISGHRSVSWYQQTPGQGLQFLFEYFSETQRNKGNFPGRFSGRQFSNSRSEMNVSTLELGDSALYLCASSFPGGSGSTGELFFGEGSRLTVL.

The chain links TRBV7-9 to TRBJ2-5; TRBD2 matches 8 bases. The germline V gene has CDR1 SEHNR and CDR2 FQNEAQ (reference sequence). V lost 5 bases and J lost 5; bases outside the gene matches: 10. This CDR3 is 15 amino acids long. CDR3 nucleotide sequence: TGTGCCAGCAGCGCCGGCGGGGGGTTCTGGGAGACCCAGTACTTC. It is translated as CASSAGGGFWETQYF.

The chain couples TRBV20-1 to TRBJ2-3; D is perhaps TRBD2 (6 bases). Germline assignment: CDR1 DFQATT and CDR2 SNEGSKA (reference sequence). V was clipped by 6 bases and J by 2 bases, with 30 bases between them. The CDR3 extends over 19 amino acids. CDR3 sequence (DNA): TGCAGTGCCAGTAGAGGAGACCCGTTGCGGGGCCATCCCACAGATACGCAGTATTTT. It is translated as CSASRGDPLRGHPTDTQYF.

This rearrangement joins TRBV28 to TRBJ2-5, with D possibly TRBD1 on 5 matching bases. The CDR3 spans 17 residues. V was clipped by 6 bases and J by 7 bases, with 27 bases between them. Germline V gene lookup returns CDR1 MDHEN and CDR2 SYDVKM. In DNA, the CDR3 is TGTGCCAGCAGCGACGAAAAATCAGGGATCCCCCGAGGGACCCAGTACTTC. Its translation: CASSDEKSGIPRGTQYF. The whole variable domain, remainder taken from reference TRBV28 and TRBJ2-5, is DVKVTQSSRYLVKRTGEKVFLECVQDMDHENMFWYRQDPGLGLRLIYFSYDVKMKEKGDIPEGYSVSREKKERFSLILESASTNQTSMYLCASSDEKSGIPRGTQYFGPGTRLLVL.

This clone was seen only once. This chain links TRBV9 with TRBJ2-7; D unresolved. Trimming shortened V by 0 bases and J by 4 bases, and 11 bases separated the two germline ends. This CDR3 contains 14 residues. Germline V gene data show CDR1 as SGDLS and CDR2 as YYNGEE. In DNA, the CDR3 is TGTGCCAGCAGCGTAGGAGACTTTCAATACGAGCAGTACTTC. Its protein product is CASSVGDFQYEQYF.

The genes are TRBV20-1 and TRBJ2-1, with D uncertain. The CDR3 is 15 residues long. Trimming cost V 3 bases and J 2 bases, with 14 bases left between them. Germline-derived CDR1 and CDR2 are DFQATT and SNEGSKA (reference sequence). The CDR3 is CSASLLLETYNEQFF. Written as DNA, the CDR3 is TGCAGTGCTAGTTTGCTCCTAGAGACCTACAATGAGCAGTTCTTC.

The chain employs TRBV28 and TRBJ2-3, with 9 bases aligning to TRBD2. The ends lost 5 bases at V and 4 bases at J; junction bases unmatched: 7. The CDR3 totals 15 residues. Looked up from germline, CDR1 is MDHEN and CDR2 is SYDVKM. The CDR3: CASSTSGGFADTQYF. DNA for the CDR3: TGTGCCAGCAGTACCAGCGGGGGGTTTGCAGATACGCAGTATTTT.

V is TRBV19 and J is TRBJ2-7; a weak D match, TRBD2 (5 bases). The V gene lost 7 bases and the J gene lost 5 bases, with 15 bases spanning the gap. This CDR3 spans 13 amino acids. CDR1 is LNHDA, CDR2 SQIVND, per germline (reference sequence). The CDR3: CASNARGTDEQYF. CDR3 bases: TGTGCCAGTAATGCCCGGGGAACGGACGAGCAGTACTTC.

The chain couples TRBV11-1 to TRBJ1-6; a weak D match, TRBD1 (5 bases). Per the germline V gene, CDR1 is SGHAT and CDR2 is FQDESV (reference sequence). The length of the CDR3 is 13 residues. With 4 bases removed from V and 5 bases from J, the gap between germline ends came to 6 bases. The CDR3 DNA follows: TGTGCCAGCAGCTCGACAGATAATTCACCCCTCCACTTT. Amino acids: CASSSTDNSPLHF.

The chain uses TRBV2 and TRBJ2-5; 7 nucleotides line up with TRBD1. CDR1 SNHLY and CDR2 FYNNEI come from the germline V gene. V shed 3 bases, J shed 3 bases, and the junction held 7 bases outside the gene matches. The CDR3 contains 15 residues. The CDR3 reads CASSEWGQRKETQYF. The CDR3 nucleotides read TGTGCCAGCAGTGAGTGGGGACAGCGAAAAGAGACCCAGTACTTC.

This clone was found a few times. The J gene is TRBJ1-2, the V gene TRBV12-3 or TRBV12-4, with no clear D. CDR3 length: 12 residues. The germline V and J ends were trimmed by 5 bases and 0 bases, with 4 bases remaining between them. This CDR3 reads CASSRANYGYTF. The DNA of the CDR3 is TGTGCCAGCAGTCGTGCTAACTATGGCTACACCTTC.

This clone appeared a single time. The chain couples TRBV5-5 to TRBJ1-1; possibly TRBD1 for D (5 bases). The V end lost 2 bases, the J end lost 7 bases, and 21 bases lay between the germline ends. This CDR3 has 16 residues. Germline V gene sequence: CDR1 SGHKS, CDR2 YYEKEE (reference sequence). The CDR3 region has the DNA TGTGCCAGCAGCTTTCGAGCCGAATGGGGGGGAGGTGAAGCTTTCTTT. This codes for CASSFRAEWGGGEAFF.

The chain joins TRBV5-1 to TRBJ1-2, with 7 bases fitting TRBD1. V shed 4 bases, J shed 7 bases, and the junction held 16 bases outside the gene matches. The CDR3 is 16 amino acids. Per the germline V gene, CDR1 is SGHRS and CDR2 is YFSETQ. CDR3 DNA: TGCGCCAGCAGCCCTGGGACAGACGATCTCGTGTCTGGCTACACCTTC. Its translation is CASSPGTDDLVSGYTF.

The rearrangement joins TRBV5-4 to TRBJ1-1; D perhaps matches TRBD1 (5 bases). The CDR3 is 14 amino acids. CDR1 and CDR2 (germline): SGHNT, YYREEE (reference sequence). V was trimmed by 1 base and J by 3 bases, leaving 10 bases between them. Here the CDR3 reads CASSLPGWDTEAFF. The CDR3, as DNA: TGTGCCAGCAGCTTGCCAGGGTGGGACACTGAAGCTTTCTTT.

This clone was counted once. The V and J genes are TRBV5-1 and TRBJ1-2, with TRBD1 matching over 9 bases. Trimming removed 4 bases from V and 5 bases from J; junction bases left unmatched: 3. Germline V gene sequence: CDR1 SGHRS, CDR2 YFSETQ. There are 13 residues in the CDR3. CDR3 in amino acids: CASSETGGYGYTF. CDR3 sequence (DNA): TGCGCCAGCAGCGAGACAGGGGGGTATGGCTACACCTTC.

The genes are TRBV5-1 and TRBJ1-2, with D unclear. Germline V gene sequence: CDR1 SGHRS, CDR2 YFSETQ. The CDR3 is made up of 14 amino acids. The ends were cut back, 4 bases at V and 3 bases at J, with 13 bases in the middle. The CDR3 nucleotides are TGCGCCAGCAGCACCTTAGGAGGTGACTATGGCTACACCTTC. It is translated as CASSTLGGDYGYTF.

The V call is TRBV5-4, the J call TRBJ2-5; 7 positions agree with TRBD2. The junction had 13 bases not matched to a gene; V was cut back by 0 bases and J by 8 bases. This CDR3 is 16 amino acids long. Looked up from germline, CDR1 is SGHNT and CDR2 is YYREEE (reference sequence). The CDR3 loop reads CASSLAGPSGSLTQYF. The CDR3 DNA follows: TGTGCCAGCAGCTTGGCCGGACCTAGCGGAAGTCTTACCCAGTACTTC.

This rearrangement joins TRBV7-2 to TRBJ2-5; a possible D gene is TRBD2 (5 bases). V was cut by 1 base and J by 5 bases, with 11 bases left in between. This CDR3 contains 14 residues. Germline assignment: CDR1 SGHTA and CDR2 FQGNSA. CDR3 loop: CASSLDVTGETQYF. CDR3 nucleotides: TGTGCCAGCAGCTTAGATGTGACGGGGGAGACCCAGTACTTC. The full variable domain, rest sourced from reference TRBV7-2 and TRBJ2-5, is GAGVSQSPSNKVTEKGKDVELRCDPISGHTALYWYRQSLGQGLEFLIYFQGNSAPDKSGLPSDRFSAERTGGSVSTLTIQRTQQEDSAVYLCASSLDVTGETQYFGPGTRLLVL.

V gene TRBV28 combines with J gene TRBJ2-1; 8 nucleotides align to TRBD2. V gave up 6 bases and J gave up 9 bases; unmatched junction bases: 10. The CDR3 has 14 amino acids. Per germline, CDR1 MDHEN and CDR2 SYDVKM. CDR3 nucleotide sequence: TGTGCCAGCAGCTCCCCACGGGGGGGCCTTGAGCAGTTCTTC. Translating gives CASSSPRGGLEQFF.

The chain employs TRBV2 and TRBJ2-1; 7 bases line up with TRBD2. The V segment lost 0 bases and the J segment 4 bases; nucleotides outside the gene matches: 18. Germline V gives CDR1 SNHLY, CDR2 FYNNEI. This CDR3 contains 20 residues. In DNA form, the CDR3 reads TGTGCCAGCAGTGAAGCGGGGGGGAGCCGGTGGGCTGGAAGGTACAATGAGCAGTTCTTC. It codes for CASSEAGGSRWAGRYNEQFF.

The chain uses TRBV29-1 and TRBJ1-2, with a tentative D call TRBD1 (6 bases). V gave up 6 bases and J gave up 3 bases, with 17 bases separating them. Germline V gene data show CDR1 as SQVTM and CDR2 as ANQGSEA. The CDR3 consists of 14 residues. As DNA, the CDR3 is TGCAGCGTCGACCGGGACACAATGGACTATGGCTACACCTTC. It codes for CSVDRDTMDYGYTF.

The chain joins TRBV18 to TRBJ2-5; 8 nucleotides agree with TRBD2. V shed 6 bases, J shed 1 base, and the junction held 10 bases outside the gene matches. This CDR3 has 16 amino acids. CDR1 and CDR2 (germline): KGHSH, LQKENI. The CDR3 is CASSSGLAPIQETQYF. CDR3 nucleotides: TGTGCCAGCTCGTCCGGACTAGCCCCCATCCAAGAGACCCAGTACTTC.

A few counts support this clone. The V gene is TRBV2, the J gene TRBJ2-3, with a tentative D call TRBD2 (7 bases). V was trimmed by 3 bases and J by 6 bases, leaving 13 bases between them. The CDR3 covers 14 residues. CDR1 and CDR2 (germline): SNHLY, FYNNEI. CDR3 nucleotide sequence: TGTGCCAGCAGTGAGGGCGGGGGCCCCGATACGCAGTATTTT. Protein product: CASSEGGGPDTQYF.

V usage is TRBV7-8 and J usage is TRBJ1-4, with no clear D. Germline loops: CDR1 SGHVS, CDR2 FQNEAQ. Trimming left V 0 bases short and J 3 bases short, with 5 bases between. The CDR3 is 14 amino acids. CDR3 DNA sequence: TGTGCCAGCAGCTTAGCCGGGTCTAATGAAAAACTGTTTTTT. It encodes CASSLAGSNEKLFF.

The genes are TRBV28 and TRBJ1-2; 8 nucleotides agree with TRBD1. Germline assignment: CDR1 MDHEN and CDR2 SYDVKM. This CDR3 has 14 amino acids. J gave up 4 bases and V 6 bases, and 7 bases lay outside the gene matches. The CDR3 reads CASSNPTGGYGYTF. The CDR3 DNA sequence: TGTGCCAGCAGCAACCCCACAGGGGGCTATGGCTACACCTTC.

The chain employs TRBV11-2 and TRBJ2-3, with 9 bases matching TRBD2. The CDR3 extends over 16 amino acids. Germline-derived CDR1 and CDR2 are SGHAT and FQNNGV. J was trimmed by 3 bases and V by 5 bases; bases with no gene match: 9. The DNA for the CDR3 is TGTGCCAGCAGCCGTGGCGGGGGGGCGTTGACAGATACGCAGTATTTT. Residues: CASSRGGGALTDTQYF.